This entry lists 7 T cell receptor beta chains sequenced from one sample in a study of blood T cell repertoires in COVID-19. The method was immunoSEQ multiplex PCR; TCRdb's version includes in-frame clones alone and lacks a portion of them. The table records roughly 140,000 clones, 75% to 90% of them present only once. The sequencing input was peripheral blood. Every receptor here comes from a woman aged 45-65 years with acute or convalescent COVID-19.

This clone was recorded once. The CDR3, as DNA: TGTGCCAGTAGTAAGAGCGGGGTCTACAATGAGCAGTTCTTC. Translating gives CASSKSGVYNEQFF. The chain links TRBV19 to TRBJ2-1; 7 bases match TRBD2. V shed 4 bases, J shed 3 bases, and the junction held 3 bases outside the gene matches. CDR1 is LNHDA and CDR2 is SQIVND in the germline V gene (reference sequence). This CDR3 has 14 amino acids.

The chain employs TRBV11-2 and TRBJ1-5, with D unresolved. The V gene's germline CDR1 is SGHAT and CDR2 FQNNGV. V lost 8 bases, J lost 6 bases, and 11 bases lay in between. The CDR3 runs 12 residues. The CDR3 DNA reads TGTGCCAGCGCCCATCACGGTCAGCCCCAGCATTTT. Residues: CASAHHGQPQHF.

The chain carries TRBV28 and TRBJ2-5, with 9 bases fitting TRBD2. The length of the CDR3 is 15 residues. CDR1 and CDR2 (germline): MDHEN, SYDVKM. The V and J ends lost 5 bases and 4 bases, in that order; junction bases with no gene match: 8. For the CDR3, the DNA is TGTGCCAGCAGTGGCGGGGGGGCGGAACTAGAGACCCAGTACTTC. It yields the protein CASSGGGAELETQYF.

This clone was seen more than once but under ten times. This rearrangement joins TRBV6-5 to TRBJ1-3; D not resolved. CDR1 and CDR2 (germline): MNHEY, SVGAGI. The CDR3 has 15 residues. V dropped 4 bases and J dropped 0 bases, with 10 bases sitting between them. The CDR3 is CASSSSIHSGNTIYF. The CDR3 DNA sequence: TGTGCCAGCAGTTCCTCAATTCACTCTGGAAACACCATATATTTT.

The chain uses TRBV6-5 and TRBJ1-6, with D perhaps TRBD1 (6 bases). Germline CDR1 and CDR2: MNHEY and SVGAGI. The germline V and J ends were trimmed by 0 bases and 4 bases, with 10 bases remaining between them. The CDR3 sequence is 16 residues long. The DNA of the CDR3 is TGTGCCAGCAGTTACTCCCCGACAGGTTATAATTCACCCCTCCACTTT. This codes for CASSYSPTGYNSPLHF.

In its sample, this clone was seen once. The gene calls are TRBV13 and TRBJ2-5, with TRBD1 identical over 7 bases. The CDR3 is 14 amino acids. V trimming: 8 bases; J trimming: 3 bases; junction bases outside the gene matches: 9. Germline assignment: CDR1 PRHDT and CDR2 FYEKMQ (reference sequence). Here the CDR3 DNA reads TGTGCCAGCGCCCGCCGAACAGGGGAAGAGACCCAGTACTTC. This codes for CASARRTGEETQYF. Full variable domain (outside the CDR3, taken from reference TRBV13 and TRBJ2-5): AAGVIQSPRHLIKEKRETATLKCYPIPRHDTVYWYQQGPGQDPQFLISFYEKMQSDKGSIPDRFSAQQFSDYHSELNMSSLELGDSALYFCASARRTGEETQYFGPGTRLLVL.

DNA of the CDR3: TGTGCCAGTAGTATAGCCCCAGGACAGTTTGGTGGGGCCAACGTCCTGACTTTC. Protein sequence: CASSIAPGQFGGANVLTF. The genes are TRBV19 and TRBJ2-6; D perhaps matches TRBD1 (6 bases). The CDR3 consists of 18 residues. Trimming took 1 base from V and 3 from J, leaving 16 bases between them. CDR1 and CDR2 (germline): LNHDA, SQIVND (reference sequence).